Shown below are 9 T cell receptor beta chains from a single sample sequenced in a study of blood T cell repertoires in COVID-19. Sequenced by immunoSEQ multiplex PCR; TCRdb stores in-frame clones only, minus some. The data hold 300,000 to 500,000 clones, with 88% observed a single time. Sequencing was done on a sample of PBMCs or T cells enriched from blood (not recorded which). The receptor source for this set is a woman aged 35 to 49 with acute COVID-19.

This chain connects TRBV10-3 to TRBJ1-4; a weak D match, TRBD1 (6 bases). This CDR3 spans 15 amino acids. The germline gives CDR1 ENHRY, CDR2 SYGVKD. Trimming stripped 2 bases from V and 5 bases from J, with 12 bases between. CDR3 in DNA: TGTGCCATCAGTGAGCTTGCAGGGGCCAATGAAAAACTGTTTTTT. Translation: CAISELAGANEKLFF.

This rearrangement joins TRBV3-1 (or the pseudogene TRBV3-2) to TRBJ2-7, with no clear D. The V gene lost 6 bases and the J gene lost 5 bases, with 11 bases spanning the gap. Per the germline V gene, CDR1 is LGHDT and CDR2 is YNNKEL (reference sequence). The CDR3 extends over 12 amino acids. The CDR3 DNA reads TGTGCCAGCAGTCACTCTAGTGACGAGCAGTACTTC. The encoded protein is CASSHSSDEQYF.

The chain links TRBV7-9 to TRBJ1-2, with unresolved D. The CDR3 runs to 14 residues. V lost 6 bases, J lost 4 bases, and 15 bases lay in between. Germline V gives CDR1 SEHNR, CDR2 FQNEAQ (reference sequence). The CDR3: CASSKVAVFYGYTF. CDR3 DNA: TGTGCCAGCAGTAAAGTAGCGGTTTTCTATGGCTACACCTTC.

A few counts support this clone. The chain employs TRBV19 and TRBJ1-3, with 8 bases fitting TRBD1. The CDR3 extends over 17 amino acids. The germline CDR1 and CDR2 sequences are LNHDA and SQIVND (reference sequence). J lost 2 bases, V lost 4 bases, and 10 bases had no gene match. The chain's CDR3 is CASSTPGQGSTGNTIYF. DNA of the CDR3: TGTGCCAGTAGTACCCCTGGACAGGGTTCCACTGGAAACACCATATATTTT.

V and J are TRBV20-1 and TRBJ2-5, with D unresolved. V gave up 3 bases and J gave up 1 base, with 9 bases separating them. Germline V CDR1 and CDR2: DFQATT, SNEGSKA (reference sequence). The CDR3 is 13 amino acids. This chain's CDR3 is CSASGTIQETQYF. CDR3 DNA: TGCAGTGCTAGTGGTACTATCCAAGAGACCCAGTACTTC.

The chain recombines TRBV6-2 or TRBV6-3 with TRBJ2-4; no definite D call. Germline V lookup: CDR1 MNHEY, CDR2 SVGEGT. V dropped 6 bases and J dropped 4 bases, with 10 bases sitting between them. The CDR3 consists of 13 residues. CDR3 amino acids: CASSPDTKNIQYF. As DNA, the CDR3 is TGTGCCAGCAGCCCTGACACGAAAAACATTCAGTACTTC.

The rearrangement links TRBV29-1 to TRBJ2-7, with 10 nucleotides matching TRBD1. Germline values: CDR1 SQVTM, CDR2 ANQGSEA. The V and J ends lost 3 bases and 6 bases, in that order; junction bases with no gene match: 5. This CDR3 has 13 amino acids. The CDR3 here is CSVDGTGAAEQYF. CDR3 DNA: TGCAGCGTTGACGGGACAGGGGCGGCCGAGCAGTACTTC.

V and J are TRBV2 and TRBJ2-7; TRBD1 might be the D (6 bases). V lost 1 base, J lost 7 bases, and 14 bases lay in between. This CDR3 comprises 14 residues. Per the germline V gene, CDR1 is SNHLY and CDR2 is FYNNEI. The CDR3 region has the DNA TGTGCCAGCAGTGAAGGGACAGCCGGGAAAGAGCAGTACTTC. Translated, it gives CASSEGTAGKEQYF. The full variable domain, rest sourced from reference TRBV2 and TRBJ2-7, is EPEVTQTPSHQVTQMGQEVILRCVPISNHLYFYWYRQILGQKVEFLVSFYNNEISEKSEIFDDQFSVERPDGSNFTLKIRSTKLEDSAMYFCASSEGTAGKEQYFGPGTRLTVT.

The chain couples TRBV7-9 to TRBJ1-2; D gene uncertain. This CDR3 has 14 amino acids. Germline assignment: CDR1 SEHNR and CDR2 FQNEAQ (reference sequence). V was clipped by 2 bases and J by 2 bases, with 9 bases between them. This CDR3 reads CASSLLGGNYGYTF. The CDR3 DNA follows: TGTGCCAGCAGCTTATTAGGCGGAAACTATGGCTACACCTTC.